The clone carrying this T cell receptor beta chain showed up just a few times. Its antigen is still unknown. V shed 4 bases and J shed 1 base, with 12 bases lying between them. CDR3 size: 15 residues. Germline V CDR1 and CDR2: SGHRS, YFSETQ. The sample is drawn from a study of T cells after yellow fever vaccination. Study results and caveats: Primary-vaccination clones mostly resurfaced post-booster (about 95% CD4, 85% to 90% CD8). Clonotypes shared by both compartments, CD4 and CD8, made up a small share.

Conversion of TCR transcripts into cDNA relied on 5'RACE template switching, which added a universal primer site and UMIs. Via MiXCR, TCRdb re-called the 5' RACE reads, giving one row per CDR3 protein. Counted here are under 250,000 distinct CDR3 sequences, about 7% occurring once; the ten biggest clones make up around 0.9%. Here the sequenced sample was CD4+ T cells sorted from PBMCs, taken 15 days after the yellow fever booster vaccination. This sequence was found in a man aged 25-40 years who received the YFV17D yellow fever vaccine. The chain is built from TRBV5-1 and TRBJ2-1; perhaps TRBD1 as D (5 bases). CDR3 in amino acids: CASSPQDGSYNEQFF. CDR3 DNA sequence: TGCGCCAGCAGCCCACAGGATGGGTCCTACAATGAGCAGTTCTTC.